The present T cell receptor beta chain was sequenced within a study of lymphopenia after photon versus proton radiotherapy. Assay: immunoSEQ multiplex PCR; the TCRdb copy retains only in-frame clones and omits some. The profile covers 160,000 or so clones, with 70% to 90% appearing a single time and about 4.4% taken by the ten largest. Details on this clone: Its antigen is not known.

Notes on the study in general: Proton therapy kept repertoires fairly stable, unlike photons, which gained effector/memory cells.

The CDR3 is 16 residues long. Germline-derived CDR1 and CDR2 are SGHTA and FQGNSA. Trimming cost V 1 base and J 2 bases, with 13 bases left between them. The J gene is TRBJ2-3, the V gene TRBV7-2; D is undetermined. This TCR derives from a man aged 50-60 years with gastric cancer. Material: peripheral blood, obtained from a patient treated with photon-based radiotherapy. The DNA of the CDR3 is TGTGCCAGCAGCTTAGAACGGGCAGGCCCCACAGATACGCAGTATTTT. Amino acids: CASSLERAGPTDTQYF.